These 15 T cell receptor beta chains originate from one sample sequenced in a study of OX40 agonist ivuxolimab in advanced cancers. Assay: immunoSEQ multiplex PCR; the TCRdb copy retains only in-frame clones and omits some. The data show tens of thousands of clones, roughly nine tenths seen once. Source: CD4+ or CD8+ T cells sorted from blood, taken in a trial of the OX40 agonist ivuxolimab. The origin of the receptors is an adult with an advanced solid tumor such as melanoma, head and neck, liver or kidney cancer.

The rearrangement joins TRBV29-1 to TRBJ2-5; a possible D gene is TRBD2 (5 bases). V was pared by 6 bases and J by 1 base, with 6 bases between. This CDR3 comprises 11 residues. CDR1 is SQVTM, CDR2 ANQGSEA, per germline. CDR3: CSVGSQETQYF. In nucleotides, the CDR3 is TGCAGCGTGGGGAGCCAAGAGACCCAGTACTTC.

The chain recombines TRBV27 with TRBJ1-1, with TRBD1 matching over 7 bases. V was pared by 7 bases and J by 1 base, with 9 bases of the junction left unmatched. Germline CDR1 reads MNHEY; CDR2 reads SMNVEV (reference sequence). The length of the CDR3 is 15 residues. The CDR3 coding sequence is TGTGCCAGCACCTCCCCGGGACAGCCGAACACTGAAGCTTTCTTT. Translating gives CASTSPGQPNTEAFF.

The rearrangement links TRBV5-5 to TRBJ1-2; TRBD1 aligns across 12 bases. With 4 bases clipped from V and 3 bases from J, the junction kept 4 bases outside the gene matches. The CDR3 length is 15 residues. Germline CDR1 and CDR2: SGHKS and YYEKEE (reference sequence). The CDR3 protein is CASSPGTGGDYGYTF. CDR3 DNA sequence: TGTGCCAGCAGCCCCGGGACAGGGGGCGACTATGGCTACACCTTC.

The chain uses TRBV5-6 and TRBJ1-4, with 9 bases fitting TRBD1. Germline V gives CDR1 SGHDT, CDR2 YYEEEE. Trimming removed 3 bases from V and 6 bases from J; junction bases left unmatched: 6. The CDR3 has 15 residues. CDR3 amino acids: CASSSTDRGDEKLFF. In DNA form, the CDR3 reads TGTGCCAGCAGCTCTACTGACAGGGGGGATGAAAAACTGTTTTTT.

This clone has a handful of counts. The chain uses TRBV28 and TRBJ1-1, with TRBD1 identical over 7 bases. CDR3 length: 15 residues. The V gene's germline CDR1 is MDHEN and CDR2 SYDVKM. The V gene end was trimmed by 5 bases and the J gene end by 4 bases; junction bases not matched to a gene: 10. This chain's CDR3 is CASSTYRGGATEAFF. Here the CDR3 DNA reads TGTGCCAGCAGTACCTACAGGGGTGGGGCCACTGAAGCTTTCTTT.

The rearrangement links TRBV11-2 to TRBJ2-1, with D maybe TRBD2 (6 bases). Trimming took off 5 bases at V and 8 bases at J, with 19 bases between the two ends. The CDR3 spans 15 residues. Germline values: CDR1 SGHAT, CDR2 FQNNGV. CDR3 nucleotides: TGTGCCAGCAGCGCCGCTCAGGTGGGAGGCGATGAGCAGTTCTTC. As protein: CASSAAQVGGDEQFF. The full variable domain, its missing parts supplied by reference TRBV11-2 and TRBJ2-1, is EAGVAQSPRYKIIEKRQSVAFWCNPISGHATLYWYQQILGQGPKLLIQFQNNGVVDDSQLPKDRFSAERLKGVDSTLKIQPAKLEDSAVYLCASSAAQVGGDEQFFGPGTRLTVL.

The chain recombines TRBV7-8 with TRBJ1-2, with D maybe TRBD1 (6 bases). CDR1 is SGHVS, CDR2 FQNEAQ, per germline. This CDR3 contains 16 residues. Deletions cut 0 bases from V and 2 bases from J, with 13 bases between. The CDR3 bases are TGTGCCAGCAGCTTAGCGAGGACAGAAACCAACTATGGCTACACCTTC. This gives the protein CASSLARTETNYGYTF.

The rearrangement links TRBV5-4 to TRBJ1-2; TRBD1 aligns across 9 bases. Germline CDR1 SGHNT, CDR2 YYREEE (reference sequence). The CDR3 sequence is 14 residues long. V trimming: 4 bases; J trimming: 8 bases; junction bases outside the gene matches: 9. The CDR3 here is CASSQGYRGQGYTF. The CDR3 DNA is TGTGCCAGCAGCCAGGGTTACAGGGGGCAAGGCTACACCTTC.

The CDR3 sequence: CASSYSVRANTEAFF. The DNA of the CDR3 is TGTGCCAGCAGTTACTCGGTCAGGGCGAACACTGAAGCTTTCTTT. This chain links TRBV6-6 with TRBJ1-1; possibly TRBD1 for D (5 bases). Trimming removed 0 bases at V and 1 base at J, with 9 bases between. The germline CDR1 and CDR2 sequences are MNHNY and SVGAGI (reference sequence). The CDR3 totals 15 residues.

This rearrangement joins TRBV28 to TRBJ1-2; 10 bases align to TRBD1. Germline V gene lookup returns CDR1 MDHEN and CDR2 SYDVKM. Losses at the gene ends were 4 bases for V and 8 bases for J; bases not matched to a gene: 7. The CDR3 totals 14 residues. The CDR3 spells CASSSVDRGRGYTF. In nucleotides, the CDR3 is TGTGCCAGCAGTTCCGTAGACAGGGGGCGCGGCTACACCTTC.

This clone is a singleton in its sample. The rearrangement links TRBV6-1 to TRBJ1-1, with no clear D. The germline gives CDR1 MNHNS, CDR2 SASEGT. The CDR3 extends over 16 amino acids. Trimming cost V 2 bases and J 1 base, with 14 bases left between them. Here the CDR3 reads CASSELGVLGNTEAFF. The CDR3 region has the DNA TGTGCCAGCAGTGAACTGGGAGTGCTGGGGAACACTGAAGCTTTCTTT.

The CDR3 sequence is CAISEGNRGPYEQYF. CDR3 DNA: TGTGCCATCAGTGAAGGCAACAGGGGGCCCTACGAGCAGTACTTC. V is TRBV10-3 and J is TRBJ2-7; TRBD1 matches 9 bases. This CDR3 has 15 amino acids. Per the germline V gene, CDR1 is ENHRY and CDR2 is SYGVKD. V was clipped by 3 bases and J by 2 bases; unmatched bases: 5.

The rearrangement uses TRBV6-5 and TRBJ2-7; D call uncertain. The CDR3 loop spans 12 amino acids. Trimming took 4 bases from V and 2 from J, leaving 6 bases between them. Germline lookup yields CDR1 MNHEY and CDR2 SVGAGI. The chain's CDR3 is CASSSRTYEQYF. CDR3 DNA: TGTGCCAGCAGTTCCAGAACCTACGAGCAGTACTTC.

V gene TRBV2 combines with J gene TRBJ2-1; a possible D gene is TRBD1 (6 bases). Germline values: CDR1 SNHLY, CDR2 FYNNEI. The CDR3 extends over 14 amino acids. Trimming shortened V by 7 bases and J by 0 bases, and 10 bases separated the two germline ends. CDR3 coding DNA: TGTGCCAGCACTAGGGGGAACTCCTACAATGAGCAGTTCTTC. Translation gives CASTRGNSYNEQFF. Based on the CDR3 plus reference TRBV2 and TRBJ2-1, the full variable domain is EPEVTQTPSHQVTQMGQEVILRCVPISNHLYFYWYRQILGQKVEFLVSFYNNEISEKSEIFDDQFSVERPDGSNFTLKIRSTKLEDSAMYFCASTRGNSYNEQFFGPGTRLTVL.

The chain uses TRBV5-1 and TRBJ2-3; 7 nucleotides agree with TRBD1. V was pared by 7 bases and J by 5 bases, with 13 bases of the junction left unmatched. Germline CDR1 is SGHRS and CDR2 is YFSETQ. There are 15 residues in the CDR3. The CDR3: CASEVTGTDGDTQYF. The DNA of the CDR3 is TGCGCCAGCGAGGTGACCGGGACAGATGGAGATACGCAGTATTTT. The whole variable domain, filled in from reference TRBV5-1 and TRBJ2-3, reads KAGVTQTPRYLIKTRGQQVTLSCSPISGHRSVSWYQQTPGQGLQFLFEYFSETQRNKGNFPGRFSGRQFSNSRSEMNVSTLELGDSALYLCASEVTGTDGDTQYFGPGTRLTVL.